This T cell receptor beta chain comes out of a study of neurological immune-mediated disorders. The wider study: The roughly 34 patients with multiple sclerosis comprised around 30 relapsing-remitting cases and 3 secondary progressive cases.

This CDR3 contains 12 residues. Trimming took off 0 bases at V and 4 bases at J, with 4 bases between the two ends. Germline assignment: CDR1 SGHRS and CDR2 YFSETQ. 5'RACE with 10-nucleotide random UMIs produced the cDNA. Each CDR3 protein is one row after TCRdb ran MiXCR on the 5' RACE reads. The data hold 35,000 to 50,000 distinct CDR3 sequences, with 2.5% observed a single time. Whole-study findings and limits: Multiple sclerosis was found to have the least TCR clonal expansion, below healthy controls, and HTLV-1-associated myelopathy the most. Phylogenetic grouping assigned the repertoires of 18 of 34 multiple sclerosis patients to a single related-CDR3 cluster, representing a possible signature.

This clonotype has at least ten counts. Its antigen is currently unknown. The TCR sequence derives from a man in his fifties or sixties with multiple sclerosis. The sequenced material came from PBMCs. The V call is TRBV5-1, the J call TRBJ2-5; D is unresolved. The CDR3 loop reads CASSLAGETQYF. DNA for the CDR3: TGCGCCAGCAGCTTGGCGGGAGAGACCCAGTACTTC.